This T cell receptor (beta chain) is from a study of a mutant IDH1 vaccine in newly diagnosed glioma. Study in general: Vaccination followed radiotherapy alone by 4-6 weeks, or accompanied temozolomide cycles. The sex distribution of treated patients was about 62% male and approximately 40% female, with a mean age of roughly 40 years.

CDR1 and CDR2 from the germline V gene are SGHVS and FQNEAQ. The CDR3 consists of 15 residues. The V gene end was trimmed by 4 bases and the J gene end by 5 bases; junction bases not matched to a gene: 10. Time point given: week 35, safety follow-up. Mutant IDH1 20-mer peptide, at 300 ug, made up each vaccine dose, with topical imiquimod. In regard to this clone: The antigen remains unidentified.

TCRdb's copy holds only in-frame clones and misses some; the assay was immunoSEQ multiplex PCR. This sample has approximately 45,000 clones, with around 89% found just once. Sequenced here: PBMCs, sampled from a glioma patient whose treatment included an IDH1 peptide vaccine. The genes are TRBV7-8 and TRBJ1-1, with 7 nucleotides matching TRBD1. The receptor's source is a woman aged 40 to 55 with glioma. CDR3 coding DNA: TGTGCCAGCAGCTCGAGGGGGCGGGGAGGGACTGAAGCTTTCTTT. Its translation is CASSSRGRGGTEAFF. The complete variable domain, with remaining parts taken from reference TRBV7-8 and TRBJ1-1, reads GAGVSQSPRYKVAKRGQDVALRCDPISGHVSLFWYQQALGQGPEFLTYFQNEAQLDKSGLPSDRFFAERPEGSVSTLKIQRTQQEDSAVYLCASSSRGRGGTEAFFGQGTRLTVV.